These 21 T cell receptor beta chains originate from one sample sequenced in a study of CD8 T cells in Susac syndrome (dated by TCRdb to the late 2010s). Library preparation used the immunoSEQ multiplex PCR assay. RNA was extracted with the RNeasy kit and 0.5 to 1 ug was reverse transcribed using random hexamers. Starting from the raw public reads, TCRdb applied fastp trimming at Q25, assembled clones with MiXCR and retained in-frame beta chains. CDR3 protein duplicates are merged, each entry listing the most common genes and DNA. The sample table contains about 160,000 distinct CDR3 sequences; only one count was recorded for around 93% of them. The top ten clones comprise roughly 0.13% of the sample. Material for sequencing was CD4+ T cells from PBMCs. Receptors originate from a human donor in good health.

V is TRBV7-2 and J is TRBJ2-3, with TRBD2 identical over 9 bases. Germline V CDR1 and CDR2: SGHTA, FQGNSA. The CDR3 has 15 residues. V gave up 8 bases and J gave up 7 bases; unmatched junction bases: 13. CDR3 in amino acids: CASLIGGGASNTQYF. The CDR3 DNA reads TGTGCCAGCCTCATCGGCGGGGGGGCCTCGAATACGCAGTATTTT.

The rearrangement joins TRBV3-1 to TRBJ2-3; D is perhaps TRBD1 (5 bases). Germline V gene data show CDR1 as LGHDT and CDR2 as YNNKEL (reference sequence). Trimming stripped 4 bases from V and 7 bases from J, with 18 bases between. CDR3 length: 15 residues. The CDR3 loop reads CASSPPGQMGNTQYF. In DNA form, the CDR3 reads TGTGCCAGCAGCCCTCCAGGACAAATGGGGAATACGCAGTATTTT.

The V and J genes are TRBV28 and TRBJ2-7, with D perhaps TRBD1 or TRBD2 (5 bases each). This CDR3 is 13 amino acids long. The germline V gene encodes CDR1 MDHEN and CDR2 SYDVKM. Deletions cut 6 bases from V and 4 bases from J, with 13 bases between. The CDR3 DNA follows: TGTGCCAGCAGCCGAGCGGACACTTACGAGCAGTACTTC. Amino acid sequence: CASSRADTYEQYF. Looking up the rest from reference TRBV28 and TRBJ2-7 gives the full variable domain: DVKVTQSSRYLVKRTGEKVFLECVQDMDHENMFWYRQDPGLGLRLIYFSYDVKMKEKGDIPEGYSVSREKKERFSLILESASTNQTSMYLCASSRADTYEQYFGPGTRLTVT.

In nucleotides, the CDR3 is TGTGCCAGCAGTGGGGGGATGAGCAATCAGCCCCAGCATTTT. Protein sequence: CASSGGMSNQPQHF. The chain employs TRBV2 and TRBJ1-5, with D possibly matching TRBD1 (5 bases). The V end lost 4 bases, the J end lost 1 base, and 8 bases lay between the germline ends. Germline V gives CDR1 SNHLY, CDR2 FYNNEI. The CDR3 is 14 residues long.

The genes are TRBV9 and TRBJ1-5; TRBD1 aligns across 7 bases. The length of the CDR3 is 15 residues. Germline assignment: CDR1 SGDLS and CDR2 YYNGEE. V shed 0 bases and J 5 bases; nucleotides not matched to a gene: 5. The DNA for the CDR3 is TGTGCCAGCAGCGTAGACGGACAGGAAGATCAGCCCCAGCATTTT. This encodes CASSVDGQEDQPQHF.

This clonotype was counted only a few times. This chain links TRBV12-3 or TRBV12-4 with TRBJ2-3; no clear D gene. This CDR3 is 13 amino acids long. The ends were cut back, 4 bases at V and 3 bases at J, with 8 bases in the middle. The CDR3 sequence is CASSYFGTDTQYF. CDR3 in DNA: TGTGCCAGCAGTTATTTCGGGACAGATACGCAGTATTTT.

The CDR3 loop reads CASTPDTNTEAFF. DNA for the CDR3: TGTGCCAGCACCCCGGACACGAACACTGAAGCTTTCTTT. The chain carries TRBV6-1 and TRBJ1-1, with D tentatively TRBD1 (5 bases). The germline CDR1 and CDR2 sequences are MNHNS and SASEGT. The ends were cut back, 7 bases at V and 1 base at J, with 10 bases in the middle. The CDR3 is 13 residues long.

J is TRBJ1-2 and V is TRBV5-4; 7 nucleotides line up with TRBD1. Per germline, CDR1 SGHNT and CDR2 YYREEE (reference sequence). After removal of 0 bases from V and 2 bases from J, the junction contained 1 base not matched to a gene. The CDR3 runs to 14 residues. The CDR3 DNA reads TGTGCCAGCAGCTTGGGACAGGGAAACTATGGCTACACCTTC. Residues: CASSLGQGNYGYTF.

The rearrangement links TRBV19 to TRBJ2-7; TRBD1 aligns across 9 bases. This CDR3 spans 13 amino acids. J gave up 6 bases and V 4 bases, and 4 bases lay outside the gene matches. CDR1 and CDR2 (germline): LNHDA, SQIVND (reference sequence). CDR3 in amino acids: CASSRGQGGEQYF. CDR3 DNA sequence: TGTGCCAGTAGTAGGGGACAGGGTGGCGAGCAGTACTTC.

The chain couples TRBV9 to TRBJ2-7, with TRBD1 identical over 11 bases. The CDR3 is made up of 13 amino acids. V trimming: 5 bases; J trimming: 7 bases; junction bases outside the gene matches: 5. Germline V CDR1 and CDR2: SGDLS, YYNGEE. The CDR3 nucleotides are TGTGCCAGCAGTGGGGGACAGGGGGGAGAGCAGTACTTC. Translated: CASSGGQGGEQYF.

The genes are TRBV9 and TRBJ2-1; D is uncertain. Looked up from germline, CDR1 is SGDLS and CDR2 is YYNGEE. Trimming took off 7 bases at V and 4 bases at J, with 9 bases between the two ends. The CDR3 extends over 12 amino acids. CDR3 protein: CASAVSYNEQFF. The CDR3 bases are TGTGCCAGCGCTGTCAGTTACAATGAGCAGTTCTTC.

This clonotype has a single count. The chain couples TRBV4-2 to TRBJ2-6; D unclear. Germline V CDR1 and CDR2: LGHNA, YNFKEQ. V was cut by 1 base and J by 3 bases, with 7 bases left in between. This CDR3 comprises 15 residues. CDR3: CASSQAEDGANVLTF. DNA for the CDR3: TGTGCCAGCAGCCAAGCCGAGGATGGGGCCAACGTCCTGACTTTC.

V is TRBV4-1 and J is TRBJ1-3; D is unclear. Germline V gene sequence: CDR1 MGHRA, CDR2 YSYEKL. V lost 1 base, J lost 0 bases, and 1 base lay in between. The CDR3 totals 13 residues. In DNA, the CDR3 is TGCGCCAGCAGCCAAGCCTCTGGAAACACCATATATTTT. This encodes CASSQASGNTIYF.

This chain connects TRBV3-1 to TRBJ2-3; possibly TRBD1 for D (6 bases). Trimming took 4 bases from V and 4 from J, leaving 12 bases between them. The germline gives CDR1 LGHDT, CDR2 YNNKEL (reference sequence). The CDR3 sequence is 14 residues long. The CDR3 spells CASSPTGLPDTQYF. CDR3 sequence (DNA): TGTGCCAGCAGCCCTACAGGGCTACCAGATACGCAGTATTTT.

The CDR3 DNA follows: TGTGCCAGCAGCCTGAGGAGGACTCCGAATGAGCAGTTCTTC. It specifies CASSLRRTPNEQFF. This rearrangement joins TRBV3-1 to TRBJ2-1, with a tentative D call TRBD2 (5 bases). Trimming stripped 4 bases from V and 7 bases from J, with 14 bases between. Per germline, CDR1 LGHDT and CDR2 YNNKEL (reference sequence). The length of the CDR3 is 14 residues.

The V gene is TRBV19, the J gene TRBJ1-2, with a weak D call TRBD1 (5 bases). Trimming pared 6 bases from V and 5 bases from J, leaving 16 bases between. Germline V CDR1 and CDR2: LNHDA, SQIVND (reference sequence). The CDR3 sequence is 14 residues long. The CDR3 DNA reads TGTGCCAGTAGCCCCAGTGGGGCCGGATATGGCTACACCTTC. Its translation: CASSPSGAGYGYTF.

This chain joins TRBV19 and TRBJ1-5; a weak D match, TRBD1 (6 bases). Trimming stripped 3 bases from V and 2 bases from J, with 14 bases between. Germline CDR1 is LNHDA and CDR2 is SQIVND (reference sequence). The CDR3 is 16 residues long. The DNA of the CDR3 is TGTGCCAGTAGTATTCGACAGGAGGTGGGCAATCAGCCCCAGCATTTT. Encoded protein: CASSIRQEVGNQPQHF.

This chain uses TRBV7-9 with TRBJ1-2; 9 nucleotides match TRBD1. Germline V lookup: CDR1 SEHNR, CDR2 FQNEAQ (reference sequence). J lost 6 bases, V lost 4 bases, and 9 bases had no gene match. The CDR3 loop spans 15 amino acids. CDR3 bases: TGTGCCAGCAGCTCATGGGACAGGGAATGGGATGGCTACACCTTC. It is translated as CASSSWDREWDGYTF.

V and J are TRBV7-6 and TRBJ2-5, with D perhaps matching TRBD2 (5 bases). The CDR3 loop spans 13 amino acids. Trimming cost V 8 bases and J 2 bases, with 12 bases left between them. The germline V gene has CDR1 SGHVS and CDR2 FNYEAQ. In DNA, the CDR3 is TGTGCCAGCGCTTCAGCGGAACAAGAGACCCAGTACTTC. Translation: CASASAEQETQYF.

In DNA, the CDR3 is TGTGCCAGCAGTTTGTCGTTCTCGAGCACAGATACGCAGTATTTT. It codes for CASSLSFSSTDTQYF. J is TRBJ2-3 and V is TRBV6-5, with no clear D. This CDR3 has 15 amino acids. V was trimmed by 4 bases and J by 0 bases, leaving 11 bases between them. Germline V lookup: CDR1 MNHEY, CDR2 SVGAGI.

The CDR3 reads CSAIGASGAPSWDTQYF. CDR3 coding DNA: TGCAGTGCTATAGGGGCTAGCGGGGCCCCCTCGTGGGATACGCAGTATTTT. The chain uses TRBV20-1 and TRBJ2-3, with 9 bases fitting TRBD2. After removal of 4 bases from V and 6 bases from J, the junction contained 17 bases not matched to a gene. The V gene's germline CDR1 is DFQATT and CDR2 SNEGSKA (reference sequence). The CDR3 runs 17 residues.